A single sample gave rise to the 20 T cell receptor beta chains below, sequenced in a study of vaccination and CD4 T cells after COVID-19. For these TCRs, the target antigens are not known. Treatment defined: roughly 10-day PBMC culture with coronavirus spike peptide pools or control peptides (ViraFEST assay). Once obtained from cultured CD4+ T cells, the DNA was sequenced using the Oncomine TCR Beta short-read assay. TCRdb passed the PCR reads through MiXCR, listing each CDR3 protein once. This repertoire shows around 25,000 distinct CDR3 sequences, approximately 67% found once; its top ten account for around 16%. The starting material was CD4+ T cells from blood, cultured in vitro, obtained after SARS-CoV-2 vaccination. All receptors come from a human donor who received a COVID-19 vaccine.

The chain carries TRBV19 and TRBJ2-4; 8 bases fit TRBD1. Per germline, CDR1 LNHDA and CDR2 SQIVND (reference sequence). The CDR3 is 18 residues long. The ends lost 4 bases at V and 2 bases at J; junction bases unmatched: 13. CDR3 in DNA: TGTGCCAGTAGTACCCGGGACAGGAATGACCAAACCAAAAACATTCAGTACTTC. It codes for CASSTRDRNDQTKNIQYF.

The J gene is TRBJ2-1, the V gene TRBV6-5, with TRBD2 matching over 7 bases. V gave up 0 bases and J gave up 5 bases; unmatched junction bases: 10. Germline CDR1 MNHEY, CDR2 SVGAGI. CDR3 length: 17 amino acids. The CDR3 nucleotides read TGTGCCAGCAGTTACTCTTCTTGGGGGGGTTCGGACAATGAGCAGTTCTTC. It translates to CASSYSSWGGSDNEQFF.

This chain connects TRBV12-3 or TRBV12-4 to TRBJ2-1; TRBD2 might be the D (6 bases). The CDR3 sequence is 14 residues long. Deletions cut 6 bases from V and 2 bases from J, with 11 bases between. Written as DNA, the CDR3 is TGTGCCAGCAGATTCGGGACTCCCTACAATGAGCAGTTCTTC. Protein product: CASRFGTPYNEQFF.

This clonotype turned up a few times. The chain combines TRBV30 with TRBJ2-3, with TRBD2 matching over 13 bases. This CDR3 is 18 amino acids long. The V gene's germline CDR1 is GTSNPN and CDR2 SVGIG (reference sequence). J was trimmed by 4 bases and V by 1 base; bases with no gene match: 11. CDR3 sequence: CAWSAGTSGEPGSDTQYF. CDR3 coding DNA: TGTGCCTGGAGTGCCGGGACTAGCGGGGAACCCGGGTCAGATACGCAGTATTTT.

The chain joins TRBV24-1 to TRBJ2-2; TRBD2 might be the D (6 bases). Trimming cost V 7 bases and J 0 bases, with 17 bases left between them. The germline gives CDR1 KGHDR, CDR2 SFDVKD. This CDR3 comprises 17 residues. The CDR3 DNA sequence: TGTGCCACCAGCCCATTGCCGGGACTCACGAACACCGGGGAGCTGTTTTTT. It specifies CATSPLPGLTNTGELFF.

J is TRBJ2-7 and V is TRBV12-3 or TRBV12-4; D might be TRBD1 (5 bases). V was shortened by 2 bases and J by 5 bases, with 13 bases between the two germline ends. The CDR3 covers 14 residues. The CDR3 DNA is TGTGCCAGCAGTTTATCGGTAGGGGAAAACGAGCAGTACTTC. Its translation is CASSLSVGENEQYF.

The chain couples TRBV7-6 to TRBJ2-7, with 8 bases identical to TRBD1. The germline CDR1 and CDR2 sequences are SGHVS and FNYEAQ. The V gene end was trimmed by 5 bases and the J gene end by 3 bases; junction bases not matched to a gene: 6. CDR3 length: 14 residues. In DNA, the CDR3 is TGTGCCAGCAGCCGGATTGGGACAGGCTACGAGCAGTACTTC. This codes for CASSRIGTGYEQYF.

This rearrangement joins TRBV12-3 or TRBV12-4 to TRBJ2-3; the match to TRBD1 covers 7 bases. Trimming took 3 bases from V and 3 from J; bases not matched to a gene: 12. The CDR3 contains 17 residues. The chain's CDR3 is CASSFRATGEWTDTQYF. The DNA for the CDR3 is TGTGCCAGCAGTTTCCGCGCCACAGGGGAGTGGACAGATACGCAGTATTTT.

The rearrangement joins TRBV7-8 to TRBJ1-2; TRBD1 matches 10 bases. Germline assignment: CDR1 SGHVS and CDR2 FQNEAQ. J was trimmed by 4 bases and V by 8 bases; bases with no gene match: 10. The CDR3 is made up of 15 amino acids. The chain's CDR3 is CASASPGQGIYGYTF. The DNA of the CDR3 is TGTGCCAGCGCGTCTCCGGGACAGGGGATCTATGGCTACACCTTC. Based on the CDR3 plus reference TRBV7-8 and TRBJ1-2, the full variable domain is GAGVSQSPRYKVAKRGQDVALRCDPISGHVSLFWYQQALGQGPEFLTYFQNEAQLDKSGLPSDRFFAERPEGSVSTLKIQRTQQEDSAVYLCASASPGQGIYGYTFGSGTRLTVV.

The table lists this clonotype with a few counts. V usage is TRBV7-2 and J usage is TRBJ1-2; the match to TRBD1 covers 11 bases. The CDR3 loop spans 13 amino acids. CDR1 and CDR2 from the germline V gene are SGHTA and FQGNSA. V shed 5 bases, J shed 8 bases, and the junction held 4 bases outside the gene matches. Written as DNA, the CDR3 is TGTGCCAGCAGCGCGGACAGGGGGCGCGGCTACACCTTC. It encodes CASSADRGRGYTF.

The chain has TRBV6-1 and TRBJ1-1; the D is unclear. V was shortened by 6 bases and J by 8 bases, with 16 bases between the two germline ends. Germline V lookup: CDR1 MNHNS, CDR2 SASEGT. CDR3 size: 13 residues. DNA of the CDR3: TGTGCCAGCAGCATTTTATTGAGAGGGGAAGCTTTCTTT. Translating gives CASSILLRGEAFF.

The CDR3 here is CASSPGQGAHEQYF. For the CDR3, the DNA is TGTGCCAGCAGCCCGGGACAGGGGGCACATGAGCAGTACTTC. The V gene is TRBV12-3 or TRBV12-4, the J gene TRBJ2-7; TRBD1 agrees at 12 bases. This CDR3 is built from 14 residues. Trimming removed 6 bases from V and 7 bases from J; junction bases left unmatched: 7.

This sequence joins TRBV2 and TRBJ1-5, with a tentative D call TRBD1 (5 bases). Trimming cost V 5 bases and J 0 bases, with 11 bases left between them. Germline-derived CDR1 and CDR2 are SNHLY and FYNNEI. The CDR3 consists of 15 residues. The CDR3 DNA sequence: TGTGCCAGCAGTCCGACAGCAAATAGCAATCAGCCCCAGCATTTT. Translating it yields CASSPTANSNQPQHF. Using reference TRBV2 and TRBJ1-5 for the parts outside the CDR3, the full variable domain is EPEVTQTPSHQVTQMGQEVILRCVPISNHLYFYWYRQILGQKVEFLVSFYNNEISEKSEIFDDQFSVERPDGSNFTLKIRSTKLEDSAMYFCASSPTANSNQPQHFGDGTRLSIL.

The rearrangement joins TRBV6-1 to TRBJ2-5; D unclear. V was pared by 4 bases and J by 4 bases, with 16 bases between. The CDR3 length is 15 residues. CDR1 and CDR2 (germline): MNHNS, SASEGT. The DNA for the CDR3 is TGTGCCAGCAGTGTAGCCTTCGACTTGGGAGAGACCCAGTACTTC. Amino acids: CASSVAFDLGETQYF.

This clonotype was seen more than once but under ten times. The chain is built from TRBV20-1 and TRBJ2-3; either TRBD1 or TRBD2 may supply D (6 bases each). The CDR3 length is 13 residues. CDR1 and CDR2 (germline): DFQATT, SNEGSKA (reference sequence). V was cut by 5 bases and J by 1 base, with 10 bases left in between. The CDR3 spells CSAGGGGTDTQYF. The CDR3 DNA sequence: TGCAGTGCTGGGGGCGGGGGCACAGATACGCAGTATTTT.

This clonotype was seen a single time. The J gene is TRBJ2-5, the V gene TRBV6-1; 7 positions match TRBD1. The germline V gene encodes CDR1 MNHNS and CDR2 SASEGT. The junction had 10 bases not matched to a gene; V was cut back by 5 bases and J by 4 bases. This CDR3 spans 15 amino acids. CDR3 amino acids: CASSTNRDRAETQYF. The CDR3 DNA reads TGTGCCAGCAGTACCAACCGTGACAGGGCAGAGACCCAGTACTTC.

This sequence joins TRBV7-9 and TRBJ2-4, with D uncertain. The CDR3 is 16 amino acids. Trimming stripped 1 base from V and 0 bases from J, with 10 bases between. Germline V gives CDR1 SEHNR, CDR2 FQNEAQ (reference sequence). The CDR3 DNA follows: TGTGCCAGCAGCTTAGGGGCAGGTCTAGCCAAAAACATTCAGTACTTC. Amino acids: CASSLGAGLAKNIQYF.

Here the CDR3 reads CATSRDPGAGETQYF. The CDR3 DNA reads TGTGCCACCAGCAGAGACCCCGGAGCGGGGGAGACCCAGTACTTC. The chain is built from TRBV15 and TRBJ2-5; 7 nucleotides align to TRBD2. V trimming: 0 bases; J trimming: 5 bases; junction bases outside the gene matches: 6. Germline CDR1 LNHNV, CDR2 YYDKDF (reference sequence). The CDR3 totals 15 residues.

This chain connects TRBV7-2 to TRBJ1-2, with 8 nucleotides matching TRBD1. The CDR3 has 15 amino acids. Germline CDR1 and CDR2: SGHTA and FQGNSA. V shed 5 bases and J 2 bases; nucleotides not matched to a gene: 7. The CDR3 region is CASSLDRVGNYGYTF. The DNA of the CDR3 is TGTGCCAGCAGCCTGGACAGGGTAGGGAACTATGGCTACACCTTC.

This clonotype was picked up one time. The DNA of the CDR3 is TGCAGTGCTAGGCGGCAGGGATATGGCTACACCTTC. Amino acid sequence: CSARRQGYGYTF. The chain has TRBV20-1 and TRBJ1-2, with a weak D call TRBD1 (5 bases). The germline V and J ends were trimmed by 3 bases and 5 bases, with 10 bases remaining between them. Germline V lookup: CDR1 DFQATT, CDR2 SNEGSKA (reference sequence). CDR3 length: 12 residues.